The 9 T cell receptor beta chains reported below all come from one sample, sequenced in a study of shared clonotypes between healthy human individuals. The repertoire was sequenced with immunoSEQ multiplex PCR; TCRdb's copy has only in-frame clones and lacks some. The sample holds some 2 million clones, about 95% seen once. Positive CCR7 selection of CD45RO-negative cells yielded the naive CD8 cells, and terminally differentiated effector memory CD45RA+ cells were excluded. The specimen was naive CD8+ T cells sorted from blood. These TCRs come from a man aged 18 to 29 in good health.

The rearrangement joins TRBV6-1 to TRBJ2-5; D perhaps matches TRBD1 (6 bases). The V gene lost 2 bases and the J gene lost 6 bases, with 10 bases spanning the gap. Germline-derived CDR1 and CDR2 are MNHNS and SASEGT. The CDR3 covers 13 residues. CDR3: CASSEWDKQTQYF. In nucleotides, the CDR3 is TGTGCCAGCAGTGAATGGGACAAACAGACCCAGTACTTC.

The gene calls are TRBV27 and TRBJ2-1, with D possibly being TRBD1 (6 bases). V was shortened by 5 bases and J by 2 bases, with 13 bases between the two germline ends. The germline V gene encodes CDR1 MNHEY and CDR2 SMNVEV (reference sequence). The CDR3 loop spans 15 amino acids. CDR3 loop: CASSGQTPPYNEQFF. The DNA for the CDR3 is TGTGCCAGCAGTGGACAGACACCTCCCTACAATGAGCAGTTCTTC.

For this clone: The sample carries other DNA sequences with the same CDR3. The CDR3 spells CASSLVGGYEQYF. CDR3 DNA: TGTGCCAGCAGTTTAGTTGGAGGCTACGAGCAGTACTTC. This rearrangement joins TRBV27 to TRBJ2-7; a possible D gene is TRBD2 (5 bases). CDR1 is MNHEY and CDR2 is SMNVEV in the germline V gene (reference sequence). The CDR3 runs 13 residues. Trimming took off 2 bases at V and 3 bases at J, with 8 bases between the two ends.

The J gene is TRBJ2-7, the V gene TRBV29-1; D is uncertain. Trimming left V 0 bases short and J 5 bases short, with 8 bases between. Germline CDR1 reads SQVTM; CDR2 reads ANQGSEA. The CDR3 is 12 amino acids. CDR3 region: CSVEDSPNEQYF. CDR3 bases: TGCAGCGTTGAAGATTCACCTAACGAGCAGTACTTC.

The chain couples TRBV29-1 to TRBJ2-1; 9 nucleotides align to TRBD2. The germline CDR1 and CDR2 sequences are SQVTM and ANQGSEA. The junction had 3 bases not matched to a gene; V was cut back by 0 bases and J by 6 bases. The CDR3 sequence is 14 residues long. Here the CDR3 reads CSVEDRTSVNEQFF. The DNA of the CDR3 is TGCAGCGTTGAAGATCGGACTAGCGTCAATGAGCAGTTCTTC.

The J gene is TRBJ2-1, the V gene TRBV21-1; no check of the table's D call, TRBD1, against the DNA was made. TRBV21-1 is tagged as a pseudogene. The CDR3 runs 16 residues. CDR3 amino acids: CASSKGGGSSYNEQFF. In nucleotides, the CDR3 is TGTGCCAGCAGCAAAGGAGGGGGCAGCTCCTACAATGAGCAGTTCTTC.

As to this clone: Other DNA sequences in this sample translate to the same CDR3. J is TRBJ2-7 and V is TRBV27; TRBD2 might be the D (6 bases). This CDR3 is built from 15 residues. Deletions cut 1 base from V and 0 bases from J, with 10 bases between. Germline V gene sequence: CDR1 MNHEY, CDR2 SMNVEV (reference sequence). The DNA for the CDR3 is TGTGCCAGCAGTTTATATGCGGGGAGCTCCTACGAGCAGTACTTC. Translation: CASSLYAGSSYEQYF.

The gene calls are TRBV7-6 and TRBJ2-7; D unresolved. Trimming left V 0 bases short and J 2 bases short, with 11 bases between. This CDR3 has 15 residues. The germline gives CDR1 SGHVS, CDR2 FNYEAQ. The CDR3 sequence is CASSLAQPGPYEQYF. The CDR3 DNA is TGTGCCAGCAGCTTAGCGCAACCCGGCCCCTACGAGCAGTACTTC.

The rearrangement uses TRBV5-6 and TRBJ1-5, with D unclear. Germline CDR1 and CDR2: SGHDT and YYEEEE. The CDR3 is made up of 15 amino acids. Trimming pared 0 bases from V and 7 bases from J, leaving 14 bases between. The CDR3 region is CASSLGRDLGQPQHF. Written as DNA, the CDR3 is TGTGCCAGCAGCTTGGGGCGGGATTTAGGGCAGCCCCAGCATTTT.